These 15 T cell receptor beta chains were all obtained from the same sample, sequenced in a study of Ad26.COV2.S vaccination and SARS-CoV-2 variants. TCRdb keeps only in-frame clones here, not all; method: immunoSEQ multiplex PCR. In the table there are about 410,000 clones, about nine tenths of which are singletons. The treatment is: about 20 received Ad26.COV2.S at low or high dose, single or two shots; 5 received placebo; per-sample allocation not given. Material that was analyzed had been drawn on day 63 after the first vaccine or placebo injection. The starting material was peripheral blood, obtained in a trial of Ad26.COV2.S vaccine versus placebo. These receptor sequences come from a person between 18 and 65 years old who received the Ad26.COV2.S COVID-19 vaccine or a placebo.

The J gene is TRBJ1-2, the V gene TRBV28; TRBD1 agrees at 7 bases. V lost 10 bases to trimming and J lost 6 bases; unmatched junction nucleotides: 11. This CDR3 is built from 13 residues. In germline, CDR1 is MDHEN, CDR2 SYDVKM. The CDR3 nucleotides read TGTGCCATACAGAAGGAGGGGGCGGATGGCTACACCTTC. Translating it yields CAIQKEGADGYTF.

The chain combines TRBV10-1 with TRBJ2-5, with 10 positions matching TRBD1. The V gene end was trimmed by 4 bases and the J gene end by 3 bases; junction bases not matched to a gene: 11. In germline, CDR1 is WNHNN, CDR2 SYGVQD (reference sequence). This CDR3 spans 17 amino acids. The CDR3 is CASSAVPGQGTEETQYF. DNA of the CDR3: TGCGCCAGCAGTGCGGTCCCGGGACAGGGGACTGAAGAGACCCAGTACTTC.

This clone was recorded only once. The CDR3: CASSPGQGPEQYF. CDR3 bases: TGTGCCAGCAGTCCAGGACAGGGGCCGGAGCAGTACTTC. This chain uses TRBV28 with TRBJ2-7; 9 bases agree with TRBD1. This CDR3 comprises 13 residues. Germline-derived CDR1 and CDR2 are MDHEN and SYDVKM. With V trimmed by 5 bases and J by 7 bases, 6 bases remained unmatched.

V and J are TRBV18 and TRBJ2-2; 7 bases fit TRBD1. Germline V lookup: CDR1 KGHSH, CDR2 LQKENI. The CDR3 length is 15 residues. The V and J ends lost 4 bases and 5 bases, in that order; junction bases with no gene match: 7. The CDR3 DNA follows: TGTGCCAGCTCACAGATGACAGGGAAGACCGGGGAGCTGTTTTTT. It yields the protein CASSQMTGKTGELFF.

The V and J genes are TRBV7-2 and TRBJ1-5; TRBD1 might be the D (5 bases). The V end was cut by 5 bases, the J end by 7 bases, with 12 bases between. Germline CDR1 and CDR2: SGHTA and FQGNSA. CDR3 length equals 13 residues. The CDR3 region has the DNA TGTGCCAGCAGCGCCAGGGAGGGCCAGCCCCAGCATTTT. Translating it yields CASSAREGQPQHF.

The V and J genes are TRBV7-6 and TRBJ1-5, with D unresolved. Germline V lookup: CDR1 SGHVS, CDR2 FNYEAQ. This CDR3 region has 15 residues. V was shortened by 5 bases and J by 2 bases, with 13 bases between the two germline ends. The CDR3 loop is CASSRGPLGNQPQHF. CDR3 coding DNA: TGTGCCAGCAGCCGAGGGCCCCTGGGCAATCAGCCCCAGCATTTT.

This chain joins TRBV2 and TRBJ2-5; D unclear. The CDR3 totals 11 residues. CDR1 and CDR2 from the germline V gene are SNHLY and FYNNEI. The V end lost 4 bases, the J end lost 5 bases, and 5 bases lay between the germline ends. DNA of the CDR3: TGTGCCAGCAGTGTATCGGAGACCCAGTACTTC. This encodes CASSVSETQYF.

The chain joins TRBV15 to TRBJ1-5, with D possibly matching TRBD1 (6 bases). CDR3 length: 19 residues. Germline loops: CDR1 LNHNV, CDR2 YYDKDF (reference sequence). The V and J ends lost 0 bases and 1 base respectively, with 19 bases between them. CDR3 coding DNA: TGTGCCACCAGCAGAGATCTTGGGGGGGGCAGGCGCAGCAATCAGCCCCAGCATTTT. This sequence encodes CATSRDLGGGRRSNQPQHF.

V and J are TRBV10-3 and TRBJ1-4, with TRBD1 matching 7 bases. The CDR3 contains 18 residues. Germline CDR1 ENHRY, CDR2 SYGVKD. Trimming cost V 3 bases and J 0 bases; bases outside gene matches: 10. CDR3 sequence (DNA): TGTGCCATCAGTGACCCGTTAAGGGACAGTGCAACTAATGAAAAACTGTTTTTT. Translated, it gives CAISDPLRDSATNEKLFF.

The gene calls are TRBV4-1 and TRBJ2-1, with D tentatively TRBD1 (7 bases). The CDR3 totals 17 residues. Germline values: CDR1 MGHRA, CDR2 YSYEKL. V shed 4 bases and J shed 6 bases, with 22 bases lying between them. CDR3 protein: CASSRTRQGGGGNEQFF. The CDR3 bases are TGCGCCAGCAGCCGGACCCGGCAGGGGGGTGGGGGCAATGAGCAGTTCTTC.

V usage is TRBV7-2 and J usage is TRBJ1-6, with D unresolved. CDR3 length: 14 amino acids. Trimming cost V 2 bases and J 8 bases, with 10 bases left between them. CDR1 and CDR2 from the germline V gene are SGHTA and FQGNSA. For the CDR3, the DNA is TGTGCCAGCAGCTTAAGGCAGGTTGATTCACCCCTCCACTTT. Its translation: CASSLRQVDSPLHF.

This clone was counted a single time. The rearrangement links TRBV20-1 to TRBJ2-7; D ambiguous. The CDR3 has 11 residues. Trimming shortened V by 5 bases and J by 3 bases, and 8 bases separated the two germline ends. Germline V gives CDR1 DFQATT, CDR2 SNEGSKA (reference sequence). The CDR3 protein is CSAGRGYEQYF. The CDR3, as DNA: TGCAGTGCTGGCAGAGGCTACGAGCAGTACTTC.

The chain recombines TRBV21-1 with TRBJ2-2; whether TRBD1, the table's D call, matches the DNA was not checked. TRBV21-1 is described as a pseudogene. The CDR3 is 17 residues long. CDR3 sequence reads: CASSKEDRGVNTGELFF. The CDR3 bases are TGTGCCAGCAGCAAGGAAGACAGGGGGGTTAACACCGGGGAGCTGTTTTTT.

This rearrangement joins TRBV4-1 to TRBJ2-2; D gene uncertain. V dropped 0 bases and J dropped 4 bases, with 9 bases sitting between them. The CDR3 is made up of 15 amino acids. The germline V gene has CDR1 MGHRA and CDR2 YSYEKL. The CDR3 loop is CASSQDVRITGELFF. DNA for the CDR3: TGCGCCAGCAGCCAAGATGTCCGGATCACCGGGGAGCTGTTTTTT.

The J gene is TRBJ2-1, the V gene TRBV19; D call uncertain. CDR1 LNHDA and CDR2 SQIVND come from the germline V gene (reference sequence). The CDR3 length is 14 residues. Trimming cost V 7 bases and J 3 bases, with 13 bases left between them. In nucleotides, the CDR3 is TGTGCCAGTACATCAACTCCCGGCTACAATGAGCAGTTCTTC. Translated: CASTSTPGYNEQFF.